This T cell receptor beta chain derives from a study of PD-1 blockade in mismatch repair-deficient tumors. Study background: Patients had 11 to 13 mismatch repair-deficient cancer types and were previously treated and progressing.

Germline CDR1 is SEHNR and CDR2 is FQNEAQ (reference sequence). V lost 6 bases and J 2 bases, leaving 7 bases between the germline ends. The CDR3 is 12 residues long. All patients were mismatch repair deficient, assessed by either PCR or immunohistochemistry. Sequencing used immunoSEQ multiplex PCR; TCRdb keeps in-frame clones, though not all of them. The sample carries under 150,000 clones, around 83% recorded once. This receptor was obtained from an adult with mismatch repair-deficient cancer. V usage is TRBV7-9 and J usage is TRBJ2-5, with D unresolved. Sequencing used peripheral blood, obtained 44 weeks after starting pembrolizumab. The CDR3, as DNA: TGTGCCAGCAGGTCGATTCAAGAGACCCAGTACTTC. It yields the protein CASRSIQETQYF.